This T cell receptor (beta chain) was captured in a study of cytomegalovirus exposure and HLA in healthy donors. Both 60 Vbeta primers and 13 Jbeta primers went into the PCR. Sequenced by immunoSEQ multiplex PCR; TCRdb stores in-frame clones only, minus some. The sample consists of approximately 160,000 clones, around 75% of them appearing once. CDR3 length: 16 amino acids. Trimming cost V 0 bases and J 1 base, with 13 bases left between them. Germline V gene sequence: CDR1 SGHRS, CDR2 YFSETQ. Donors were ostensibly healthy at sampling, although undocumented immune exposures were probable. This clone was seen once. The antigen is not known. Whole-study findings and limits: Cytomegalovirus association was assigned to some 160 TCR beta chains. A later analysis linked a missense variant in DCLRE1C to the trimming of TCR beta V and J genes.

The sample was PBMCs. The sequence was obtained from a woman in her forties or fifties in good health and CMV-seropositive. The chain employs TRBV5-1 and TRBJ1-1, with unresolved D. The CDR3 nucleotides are TGCGCCAGCAGCTTGGGAGAAACGGGTTGGAACACTGAAGCTTTCTTT. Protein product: CASSLGETGWNTEAFF.